This T cell receptor beta chain was recovered during a study of T cells after yellow fever vaccination. TCRdb reanalysed the 5' RACE reads using MiXCR and keeps one entry per CDR3 protein. The data show a few hundred thousand distinct CDR3 sequences, about 5.2% seen once. The origin of this receptor is a man between 18 and 29 years old who received the YFV17D yellow fever vaccine. This material consisted of CD4+ T cells sorted from PBMCs, taken on the day of the yellow fever booster vaccination.

The CDR3 DNA sequence: TGTGCCAGCAGTTTTCGGGGGGGCAGGGTGAATGAGCAGTTCTTC. Translated, it gives CASSFRGGRVNEQFF. The chain joins TRBV12-3 or TRBV12-4 to TRBJ2-1; 8 bases map to TRBD2. The CDR3 runs to 15 residues. V was pared by 3 bases and J by 7 bases, with 8 bases of the junction left unmatched.